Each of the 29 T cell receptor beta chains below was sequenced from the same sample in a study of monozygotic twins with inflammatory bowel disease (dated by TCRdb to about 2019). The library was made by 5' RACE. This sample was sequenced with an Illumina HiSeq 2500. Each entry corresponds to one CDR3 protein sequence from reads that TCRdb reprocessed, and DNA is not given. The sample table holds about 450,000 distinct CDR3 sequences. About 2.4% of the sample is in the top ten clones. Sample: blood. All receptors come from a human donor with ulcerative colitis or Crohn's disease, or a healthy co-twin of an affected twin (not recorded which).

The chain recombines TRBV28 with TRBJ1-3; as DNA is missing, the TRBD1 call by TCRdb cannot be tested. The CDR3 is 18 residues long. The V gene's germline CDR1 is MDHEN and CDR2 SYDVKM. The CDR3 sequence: CASIKGRKGGRPGNTIYF. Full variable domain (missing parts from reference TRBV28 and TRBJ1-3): DVKVTQSSRYLVKRTGEKVFLECVQDMDHENMFWYRQDPGLGLRLIYFSYDVKMKEKGDIPEGYSVSREKKERFSLILESASTNQTSMYLCASIKGRKGGRPGNTIYFGEGSWLTVV.

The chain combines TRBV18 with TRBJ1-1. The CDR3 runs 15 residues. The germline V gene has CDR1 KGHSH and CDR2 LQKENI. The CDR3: CASSDPWGGSTEAFF. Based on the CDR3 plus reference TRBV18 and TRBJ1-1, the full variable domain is NAGVMQNPRHLVRRRGQEARLRCSPMKGHSHVYWYRQLPEEGLKFMVYLQKENIIDESGMPKERFSAEFPKEGPSILRIQQVVRGDSAAYFCASSDPWGGSTEAFFGQGTRLTVV.

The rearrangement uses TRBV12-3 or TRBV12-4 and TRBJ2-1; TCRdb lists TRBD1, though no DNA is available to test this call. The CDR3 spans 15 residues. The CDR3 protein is CASSSPVGLLNEQFF.

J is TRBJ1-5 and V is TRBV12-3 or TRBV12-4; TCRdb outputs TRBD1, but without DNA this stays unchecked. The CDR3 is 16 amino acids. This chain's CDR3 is CASSLSVRGSNQPQHF.

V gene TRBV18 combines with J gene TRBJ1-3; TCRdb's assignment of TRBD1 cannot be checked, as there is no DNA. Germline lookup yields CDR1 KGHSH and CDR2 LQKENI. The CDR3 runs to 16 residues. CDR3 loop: CASSPLTGGSGNTIYF.

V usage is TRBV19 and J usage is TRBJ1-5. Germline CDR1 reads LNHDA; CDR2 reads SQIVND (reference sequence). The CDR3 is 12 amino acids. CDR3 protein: CASRRRPEPQHF. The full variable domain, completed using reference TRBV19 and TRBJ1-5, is DGGITQSPKYLFRKEGQNVTLSCEQNLNHDAMYWYRQDPGQGLRLIYYSQIVNDFQKGDIAEGYSVSREKKESFPLTVTSAQKNPTAFYLCASRRRPEPQHFGDGTRLSIL.

The CDR3 protein is CASSPLEQNTGELFF. This rearrangement joins TRBV18 to TRBJ2-2. Germline CDR1 and CDR2: KGHSH and LQKENI. The CDR3 is 15 amino acids.

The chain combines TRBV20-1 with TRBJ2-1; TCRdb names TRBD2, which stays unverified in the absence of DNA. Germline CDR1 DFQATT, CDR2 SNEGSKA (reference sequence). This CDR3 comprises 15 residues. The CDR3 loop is CSGISPAGGINEQFF.

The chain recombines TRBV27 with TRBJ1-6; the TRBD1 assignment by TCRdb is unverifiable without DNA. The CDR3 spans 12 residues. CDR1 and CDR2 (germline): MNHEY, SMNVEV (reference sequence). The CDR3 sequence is CASSDRNSPLHF.

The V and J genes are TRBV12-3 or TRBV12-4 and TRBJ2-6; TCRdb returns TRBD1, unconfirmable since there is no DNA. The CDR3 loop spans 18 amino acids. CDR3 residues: CASSAAGQQPSGANVLTF.

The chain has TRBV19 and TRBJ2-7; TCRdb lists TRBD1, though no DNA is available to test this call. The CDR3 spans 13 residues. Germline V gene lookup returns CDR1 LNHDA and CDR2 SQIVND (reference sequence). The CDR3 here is CASSEQGAYEQYF. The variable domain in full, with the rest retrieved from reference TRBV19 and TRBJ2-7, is DGGITQSPKYLFRKEGQNVTLSCEQNLNHDAMYWYRQDPGQGLRLIYYSQIVNDFQKGDIAEGYSVSREKKESFPLTVTSAQKNPTAFYLCASSEQGAYEQYFGPGTRLTVT.

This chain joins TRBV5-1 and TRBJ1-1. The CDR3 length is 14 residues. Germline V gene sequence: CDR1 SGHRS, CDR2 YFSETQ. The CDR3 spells CASRSGSQNTEAFF. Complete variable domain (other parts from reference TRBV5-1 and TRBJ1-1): KAGVTQTPRYLIKTRGQQVTLSCSPISGHRSVSWYQQTPGQGLQFLFEYFSETQRNKGNFPGRFSGRQFSNSRSEMNVSTLELGDSALYLCASRSGSQNTEAFFGQGTRLTVV.

CDR3 sequence: CASSPGMGSYEQYF. V is TRBV3-1 and J is TRBJ2-7. The germline CDR1 and CDR2 sequences are LGHDT and YNNKEL (reference sequence). This CDR3 contains 14 residues.

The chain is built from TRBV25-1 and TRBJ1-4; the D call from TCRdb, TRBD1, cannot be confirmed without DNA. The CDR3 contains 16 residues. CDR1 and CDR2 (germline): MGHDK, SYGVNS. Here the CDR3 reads CASSDPGTGGEEKLFF.

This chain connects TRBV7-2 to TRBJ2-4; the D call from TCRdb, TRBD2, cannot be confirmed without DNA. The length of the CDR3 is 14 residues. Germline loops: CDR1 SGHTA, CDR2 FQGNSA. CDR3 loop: CASSLLAGGVIQYF.

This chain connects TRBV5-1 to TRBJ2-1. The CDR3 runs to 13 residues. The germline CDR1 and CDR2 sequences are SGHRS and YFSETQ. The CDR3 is CASRLEVLNEQFF.

CDR3: CASSTLGGQRYEQYF. This chain uses TRBV19 with TRBJ2-7; absent DNA, TCRdb's TRBD1 call cannot be checked. The CDR3 sequence is 15 residues long. Germline V gives CDR1 LNHDA, CDR2 SQIVND (reference sequence).

This CDR3 is CASSLDLQGAYYGYTF. The chain carries TRBV5-1 and TRBJ1-2; lacking DNA, the TRBD1 call made by TCRdb goes unchecked. The CDR3 is 16 amino acids. The germline gives CDR1 SGHRS, CDR2 YFSETQ.

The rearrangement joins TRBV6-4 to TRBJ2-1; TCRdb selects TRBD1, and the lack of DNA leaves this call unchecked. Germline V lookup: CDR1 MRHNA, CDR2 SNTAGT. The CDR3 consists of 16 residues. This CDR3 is CASSDSAKMRPNEQFF.

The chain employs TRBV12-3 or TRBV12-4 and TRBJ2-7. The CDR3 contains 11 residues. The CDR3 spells CASSSQDEQYF.

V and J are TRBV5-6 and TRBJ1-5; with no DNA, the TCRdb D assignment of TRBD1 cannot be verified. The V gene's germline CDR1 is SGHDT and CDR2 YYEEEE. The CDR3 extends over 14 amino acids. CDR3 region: CASSSWGLGQPQHF.

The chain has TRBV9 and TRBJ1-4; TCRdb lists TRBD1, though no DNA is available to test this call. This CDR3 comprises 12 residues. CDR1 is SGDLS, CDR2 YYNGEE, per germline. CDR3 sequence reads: CASSPRVGELFF.

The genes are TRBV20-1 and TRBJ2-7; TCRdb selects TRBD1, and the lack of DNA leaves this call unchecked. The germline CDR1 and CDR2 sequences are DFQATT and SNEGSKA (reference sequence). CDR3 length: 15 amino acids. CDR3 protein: CSAWGAEGPSYEQYF.

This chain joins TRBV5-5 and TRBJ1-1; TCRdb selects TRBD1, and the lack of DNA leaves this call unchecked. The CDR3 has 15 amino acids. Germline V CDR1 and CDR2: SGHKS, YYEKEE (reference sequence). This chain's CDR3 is CASSFWGQGGTEAFF.

The CDR3 region is CASSEAEAGNQPQHF. The chain carries TRBV6-1 and TRBJ1-5. This CDR3 contains 15 residues. The germline V gene encodes CDR1 MNHNS and CDR2 SASEGT.

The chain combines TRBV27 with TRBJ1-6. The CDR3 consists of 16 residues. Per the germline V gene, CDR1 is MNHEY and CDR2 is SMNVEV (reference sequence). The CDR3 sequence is CASSSGSSSYNSPLHF.

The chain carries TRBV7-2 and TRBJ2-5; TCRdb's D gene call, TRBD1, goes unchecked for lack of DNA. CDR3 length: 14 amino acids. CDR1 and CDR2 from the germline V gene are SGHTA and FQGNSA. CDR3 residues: CASSPSPGQETQYF.

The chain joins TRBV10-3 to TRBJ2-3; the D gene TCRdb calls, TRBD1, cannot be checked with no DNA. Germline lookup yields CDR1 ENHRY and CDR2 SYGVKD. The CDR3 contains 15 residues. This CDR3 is CAIMADRGQADTQYF.

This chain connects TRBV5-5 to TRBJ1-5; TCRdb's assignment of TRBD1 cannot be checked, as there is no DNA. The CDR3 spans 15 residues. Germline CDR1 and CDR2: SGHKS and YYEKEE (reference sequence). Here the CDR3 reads CASSWGQDSNQPQHF. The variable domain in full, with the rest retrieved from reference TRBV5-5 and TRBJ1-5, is DAGVTQSPTHLIKTRGQQVTLRCSPISGHKSVSWYQQVLGQGPQFIFQYYEKEERGRGNFPDRFSARQFPNYSSELNVNALLLGDSALYLCASSWGQDSNQPQHFGDGTRLSIL.